The clone carrying this TCR beta chain occurred a few times. This specimen belongs to a study of blood T cell repertoires in COVID-19. Residents of 24 US areas, aged 18 to 89 years, made up the participants. This CDR3 comprises 14 residues. Germline V gene sequence: CDR1 LNHDA, CDR2 SQIVND (reference sequence). Trimming took 10 bases from V and 7 from J, leaving 22 bases between them. Original processing notes: Using reference gene primer amplification, nucleated cell counts were estimated. Data came from immunoSEQ multiplex PCR; TCRdb stores just in-frame clones and leaves some out. That table is the source of V, J and clone size, and D and trimming were worked out from the DNA. Of approximately 300,000 clones listed, nearly 90% are singletons.

The TCR sequence derives from a woman in her 30s who had recovered from COVID-19. The chain couples TRBV19 to TRBJ1-2; D uncertain. Sequenced input: PBMCs or T cells enriched from blood (not recorded which). The CDR3, as DNA: TGTGCCACAACACGAATAGGCGGTTCGAGTGGCTACACCTTC. This codes for CATTRIGGSSGYTF.